This T cell receptor beta chain was profiled in a study of T cell changes during pregnancy in multiple sclerosis. The data were produced by immunoSEQ multiplex PCR, yet TCRdb's version contains in-frame clones alone and is incomplete. This sample has over 65,000 clones, with 90% to 95% found just once. CDR3 length: 17 amino acids. V lost 2 bases, J lost 0 bases, and 7 bases stayed unmatched. Germline CDR1 MDHEN, CDR2 SYDVKM. The sample was peripheral blood, taken in the first trimester of pregnancy. This chain connects TRBV28 to TRBJ2-3, with TRBD1 matching over 8 bases. The source of this sequence is a female donor with multiple sclerosis, enrolled in a pregnancy study. The CDR3, as DNA: TGTGCCAGCAGTTTAACCGGGACAGGATATAGCACAGATACGCAGTATTTT. Residues: CASSLTGTGYSTDTQYF.